This is a list of T cell receptor beta chains from one sample in a study of early T cells in non-severe SARS-CoV-2 infection. Via MiXCR, TCRdb re-called the 5' RACE reads, giving one row per CDR3 protein. The data contain about 55,000 distinct CDR3 sequences, around 8% of them seen just once; the ten biggest clones take up about 4.2%. The sequencing input was whole blood. All receptors come from an adult who was a healthcare worker with PCR-confirmed SARS-CoV-2 infection or an uninfected control (not recorded which). Each CDR3 is given with its conserved first and last residue. A D gene is named only where the DNA matches it firmly. Not all rows give a size; the values are once, few, many and, for expanded clones, a class.

CDR3aa	CDR3nt	len	d_gene	j_gene	abundance	v_gene
CASGYSYEQYF	TGTGCCAGCGGTTACTCCTACGAGCAGTACTTC	11	-	TRBJ2-7	-	TRBV3-1
CASRTSGTGANVLTF	TGCGCCAGCCGGACCTCAGGGACCGGGGCCAACGTCCTGACTTTC	15	-	TRBJ2-6	-	TRBV5-1
CASSFREQFF	TGTGCCAGCAGTTTTCGGGAGCAGTTCTTC	10	-	TRBJ2-1	many	TRBV12-3/TRBV12-4
CASSRPNQPQHF	TGTGCCAGCAGCCGACCAAATCAGCCCCAGCATTTT	12	-	TRBJ1-5	many	TRBV11-2
CASSSSGSGANVLTF	TGTGCCAGCAGTTCCTCAGGGTCTGGGGCCAACGTCCTGACTTTC	15	-	TRBJ2-6	many	TRBV7-3
CASSSHPDRAAGYTF	TGTGCCAGCAGTTCCCACCCCGACAGGGCTGCAGGCTACACCTTC	15	TRBD1	TRBJ1-2	-	TRBV27
CATTAGKTGPNEQFF	TGTGCCACGACCGCCGGTAAGACAGGCCCGAACGAGCAGTTCTTC	15	-	TRBJ2-1	-	TRBV10-3
CATSDALGEQYF	TGTGCCACCAGTGATGCTCTGGGCGAGCAGTACTTC	12	-	TRBJ2-7	few	TRBV24-1
CASSHRVALKTGELFF	TGTGCCAGCAGCCATAGGGTGGCCTTGAAGACCGGGGAGCTGTTTTTT	16	-	TRBJ2-2	-	TRBV7-9
CASARLAETQYF	TGTGCCAGCGCGAGGTTGGCGGAGACCCAGTACTTC	12	-	TRBJ2-5	few	TRBV3-1